This TCR beta chain was retrieved from a study of blood T cell repertoires in COVID-19. Study details: There were acute and convalescent COVID-19 samples, and they came from the United States, Italy and Spain. PBMCs, B-cell-depleted T cells, or T cells provided the cDNA or gDNA that made up the material.

Cohort placement rested on clinical history that participants reported themselves. This CDR3 has 13 amino acids. Trimming took 8 bases from V and 1 from J; bases not matched to a gene: 3. In the authors' workflow: For nucleated cells, counts were estimated from reference gene primer amplification. Using immunoSEQ multiplex PCR, the repertoire was profiled, and TCRdb retains in-frame clones only, with some absent. The DNA was the basis for D and trimming; V, J and clone size are from that table. The sample consists of 200,000 to 250,000 clones, about 80% of them appearing once. V is TRBV12-3 or TRBV12-4 and J is TRBJ1-1; 8 bases are shared with TRBD1. The sample was PBMCs or T cells enriched from blood (not recorded which). The source is a woman in her forties with acute COVID-19. The CDR3 bases are TGTGCCAGCGGACAGGGCGAGAACACTGAAGCTTTCTTT. It yields the protein CASGQGENTEAFF.